Following are 20 T cell receptor beta chains from one sample sequenced in a study of blood T cell repertoires in COVID-19. Repertoires were generated with immunoSEQ multiplex PCR, while TCRdb's copy carries only in-frame clones and drops some. The table includes 390,000 or so clones, approximately 89% detected once. Sequencing was done on a sample of peripheral blood. The receptors come from a woman in her thirties with COVID-19, enrolled during active disease.

This clone turned up a few times. V gene TRBV11-2 combines with J gene TRBJ1-4; 9 bases match TRBD1. This CDR3 has 16 residues. The J segment lost 1 base and the V segment lost 5 bases, leaving 5 bases of the junction unmatched. Germline V lookup: CDR1 SGHAT, CDR2 FQNNGV. The CDR3 bases are TGTGCCAGCAGCCTCGGGACAGGGCAAACTAATGAAAAACTGTTTTTT. Amino acid sequence: CASSLGTGQTNEKLFF.

The chain couples TRBV4-1 to TRBJ2-7; 10 nucleotides line up with TRBD1. This CDR3 is built from 14 residues. With V trimmed by 4 bases and J by 4 bases, 4 bases remained unmatched. From germline, CDR1 is MGHRA and CDR2 YSYEKL. CDR3 protein: CASSRGTGEYEQYF. The CDR3 DNA reads as TGCGCCAGCAGCCGCGGGACAGGGGAATACGAGCAGTACTTC.

This clone was detected once. The genes are TRBV7-3 and TRBJ1-1; D possibly corresponds to TRBD1 (6 bases). CDR3 size: 15 residues. Germline loops: CDR1 SGHTA, CDR2 FQGTGA. V was cut by 1 base and J by 0 bases, with 9 bases left in between. This chain's CDR3 is CASSLIGGVNTEAFF. As DNA, the CDR3 is TGTGCCAGCAGCTTAATAGGGGGAGTGAACACTGAAGCTTTCTTT.

The V gene is TRBV4-1, the J gene TRBJ2-1, with 7 bases matching TRBD1. Germline loops: CDR1 MGHRA, CDR2 YSYEKL. The CDR3 is made up of 15 amino acids. Trimming cost V 8 bases and J 0 bases; bases outside gene matches: 7. The CDR3 DNA follows: TGCGCCAGCTCCTCTGGGACAGCCTCCTACAATGAGCAGTTCTTC. This sequence encodes CASSSGTASYNEQFF.

The chain recombines TRBV28 with TRBJ2-2; 7 bases map to TRBD2. CDR1 MDHEN and CDR2 SYDVKM come from the germline V gene. This CDR3 is built from 14 residues. Trimming removed 3 bases from V and 6 bases from J; junction bases left unmatched: 4. CDR3 amino acids: CASSFSGAPGELFF. The CDR3 DNA sequence: TGTGCCAGCAGTTTCAGCGGGGCCCCCGGGGAGCTGTTTTTT.

The chain recombines TRBV19 with TRBJ2-7; the D gene is possibly TRBD2 (5 bases). V lost 5 bases and J 3 bases, leaving 14 bases between the germline ends. Germline loops: CDR1 LNHDA, CDR2 SQIVND (reference sequence). The CDR3 length is 14 residues. The CDR3 spells CASSFSSGNYEQYF. For the CDR3, the DNA is TGTGCCAGTAGTTTCAGCTCCGGGAACTACGAGCAGTACTTC.

The J gene is TRBJ2-7, the V gene TRBV6-1; D is perhaps TRBD1 (6 bases). The germline V and J ends were trimmed by 0 bases and 3 bases, with 15 bases remaining between them. This CDR3 contains 16 residues. CDR1 is MNHNS and CDR2 is SASEGT in the germline V gene. CDR3 sequence reads: CASSEARGHSLYEQYF. For the CDR3, the DNA is TGTGCCAGCAGTGAAGCGAGGGGACATTCTCTCTACGAGCAGTACTTC.

This chain connects TRBV19 to TRBJ2-3, with D perhaps TRBD2 (5 bases). CDR1 and CDR2 from the germline V gene are LNHDA and SQIVND (reference sequence). V was trimmed by 9 bases and J by 1 base, leaving 11 bases between them. The CDR3 loop spans 13 amino acids. CDR3 residues: CASGISGTDTQYF. CDR3 nucleotides: TGTGCCAGCGGGATTTCGGGCACAGATACGCAGTATTTT.

This chain uses TRBV6-2 or TRBV6-3 with TRBJ1-2, with D tentatively TRBD1 (6 bases). Germline V CDR1 and CDR2: MNHEY, SVGEGT. This CDR3 contains 14 residues. Deletions cut 0 bases from V and 8 bases from J, with 13 bases between. The CDR3 protein is CASSYSRLTGGYTF. The CDR3 bases are TGTGCCAGCAGTTACTCGAGGTTGACAGGCGGCTACACCTTC.

V usage is TRBV28 and J usage is TRBJ2-1; the match to TRBD2 covers 7 bases. V lost 4 bases, J lost 5 bases, and 5 bases stayed unmatched. The germline gives CDR1 MDHEN, CDR2 SYDVKM. This CDR3 has 14 amino acids. Here the CDR3 reads CASSYLAANNEQFF. In nucleotides, the CDR3 is TGTGCCAGCAGTTACCTAGCGGCTAACAATGAGCAGTTCTTC.

The CDR3 sequence: CASSALGGPGVTGELFF. CDR3 sequence (DNA): TGTGCCAGCAGTGCGTTAGGAGGACCCGGCGTGACCGGGGAGCTGTTTTTT. This sequence joins TRBV6-4 and TRBJ2-2, with a possible D match to TRBD2 (5 bases). V lost 4 bases and J 5 bases, leaving 20 bases between the germline ends. The CDR3 loop spans 17 amino acids. CDR1 and CDR2 (germline): MRHNA, SNTAGT.

For the CDR3, the DNA is TGTGCCTGGAGTGTATCTGGCAGTCCGACGCAGTATTTT. Amino acids: CAWSVSGSPTQYF. The V call is TRBV30, the J call TRBJ2-3; D uncertain. The CDR3 has 13 residues. CDR1 and CDR2 (germline): GTSNPN, SVGIG (reference sequence). The ends were cut back, 0 bases at V and 9 bases at J, with 13 bases in the middle.

The count of this clone is one. The CDR3 loop is CASRLTSGDNTGELFF. In DNA, the CDR3 is TGTGCCAGCAGACTAACTAGCGGAGATAACACCGGGGAGCTGTTTTTT. The chain is built from TRBV11-3 and TRBJ2-2, with 8 bases fitting TRBD2. From germline, CDR1 is SGHNT and CDR2 YENEEA. The ends lost 6 bases at V and 2 bases at J; junction bases unmatched: 8. This CDR3 is built from 16 residues.

The V gene is TRBV27, the J gene TRBJ2-5; 9 bases fit TRBD1. Germline assignment: CDR1 MNHEY and CDR2 SMNVEV (reference sequence). The V segment lost 6 bases and the J segment 5 bases; nucleotides outside the gene matches: 10. The CDR3 loop spans 15 amino acids. DNA of the CDR3: TGTGCCAGCAGCCGGACAGGGGTAGATGGGGAGACCCAGTACTTC. Translating gives CASSRTGVDGETQYF.

This chain links TRBV6-4 with TRBJ2-4, with D perhaps TRBD2 (5 bases). V gave up 6 bases and J gave up 2 bases, with 14 bases separating them. This CDR3 has 15 amino acids. Germline CDR1 is MRHNA and CDR2 is SNTAGT. CDR3 in DNA: TGTGCCAGCAGGGGGAGAGGGTTTACCAAAAACATTCAGTACTTC. Its protein product is CASRGRGFTKNIQYF.

This sequence joins TRBV12-3 or TRBV12-4 and TRBJ1-5, with D possibly being TRBD1 (6 bases). V was pared by 5 bases and J by 4 bases, with 9 bases between. The CDR3 extends over 13 amino acids. CDR3 sequence (DNA): TGTGCCAGCAGTGACAGGCCTAATCAGCCCCAGCATTTT. Encoded protein: CASSDRPNQPQHF.

The chain links TRBV28 to TRBJ2-1; 9 bases map to TRBD2. The V gene's germline CDR1 is MDHEN and CDR2 SYDVKM. Germline trimming cut 3 bases from V and 0 bases from J; bases unmatched to any gene: 9. The CDR3 totals 18 residues. DNA for the CDR3: TGTGCCAGCAGTTTTTTGGCTAGCGGGAAAAGCTCCTACAATGAGCAGTTCTTC. This codes for CASSFLASGKSSYNEQFF. The variable domain in full, completed from reference TRBV28 and TRBJ2-1, reads DVKVTQSSRYLVKRTGEKVFLECVQDMDHENMFWYRQDPGLGLRLIYFSYDVKMKEKGDIPEGYSVSREKKERFSLILESASTNQTSMYLCASSFLASGKSSYNEQFFGPGTRLTVL.

The chain combines TRBV16 with TRBJ1-5; perhaps TRBD1 as D (6 bases). This CDR3 region has 15 residues. Trimming cost V 4 bases and J 0 bases, with 10 bases left between them. The germline V gene encodes CDR1 KGHSY and CDR2 FQNENV. The CDR3 bases are TGTGCCAGCAGCCTCCAGGGGTCTAGCAATCAGCCCCAGCATTTT. Protein sequence: CASSLQGSSNQPQHF. Full variable domain (rest looked up from reference TRBV16 and TRBJ1-5): GEEVAQTPKHLVRGEGQKAKLYCAPIKGHSYVFWYQQVLKNEFKFLISFQNENVFDETGMPKERFSAKCLPNSPCSLEIQATKLEDSAVYFCASSLQGSSNQPQHFGDGTRLSIL.

The V call is TRBV2, the J call TRBJ2-7, with 9 bases lining up with TRBD2. Unmatched junction bases numbered 7, after V lost 6 bases and J lost 7 bases. The CDR3 runs 13 residues. Looked up from germline, CDR1 is SNHLY and CDR2 is FYNNEI. The CDR3 reads CASRFPLAGEQYF. For the CDR3, the DNA is TGTGCCAGCAGGTTCCCGCTAGCGGGAGAGCAGTACTTC.

The rearrangement uses TRBV19 and TRBJ1-4, with 7 positions matching TRBD1. V lost 8 bases and J lost 8; bases outside the gene matches: 5. Germline V gives CDR1 LNHDA, CDR2 SQIVND (reference sequence). The CDR3 runs to 12 residues. CDR3 in amino acids: CASRDSREKLFF. The CDR3, as DNA: TGTGCCAGTCGGGACAGCCGGGAAAAACTGTTTTTT. The entire variable domain, with the rest obtained from reference TRBV19 and TRBJ1-4, is as follows: DGGITQSPKYLFRKEGQNVTLSCEQNLNHDAMYWYRQDPGQGLRLIYYSQIVNDFQKGDIAEGYSVSREKKESFPLTVTSAQKNPTAFYLCASRDSREKLFFGSGTQLSVL.